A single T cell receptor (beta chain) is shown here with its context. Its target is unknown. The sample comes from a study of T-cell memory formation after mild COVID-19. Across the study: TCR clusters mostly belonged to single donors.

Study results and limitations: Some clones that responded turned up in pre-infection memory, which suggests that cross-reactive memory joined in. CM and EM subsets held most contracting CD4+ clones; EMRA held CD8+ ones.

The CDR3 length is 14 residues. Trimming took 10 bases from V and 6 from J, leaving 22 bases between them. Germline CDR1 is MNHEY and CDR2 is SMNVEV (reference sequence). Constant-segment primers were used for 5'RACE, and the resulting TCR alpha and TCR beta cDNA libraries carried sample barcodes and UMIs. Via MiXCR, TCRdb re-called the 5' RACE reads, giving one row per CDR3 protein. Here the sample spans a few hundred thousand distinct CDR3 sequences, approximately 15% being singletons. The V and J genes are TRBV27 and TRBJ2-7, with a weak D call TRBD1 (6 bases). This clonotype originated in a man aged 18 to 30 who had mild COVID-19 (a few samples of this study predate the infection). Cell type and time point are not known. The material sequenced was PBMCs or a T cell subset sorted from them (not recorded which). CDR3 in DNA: TGTGCCACAGGGGTCGGGTACGGGTCCAGCGAGCAGTACTTC. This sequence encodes CATGVGYGSSEQYF.